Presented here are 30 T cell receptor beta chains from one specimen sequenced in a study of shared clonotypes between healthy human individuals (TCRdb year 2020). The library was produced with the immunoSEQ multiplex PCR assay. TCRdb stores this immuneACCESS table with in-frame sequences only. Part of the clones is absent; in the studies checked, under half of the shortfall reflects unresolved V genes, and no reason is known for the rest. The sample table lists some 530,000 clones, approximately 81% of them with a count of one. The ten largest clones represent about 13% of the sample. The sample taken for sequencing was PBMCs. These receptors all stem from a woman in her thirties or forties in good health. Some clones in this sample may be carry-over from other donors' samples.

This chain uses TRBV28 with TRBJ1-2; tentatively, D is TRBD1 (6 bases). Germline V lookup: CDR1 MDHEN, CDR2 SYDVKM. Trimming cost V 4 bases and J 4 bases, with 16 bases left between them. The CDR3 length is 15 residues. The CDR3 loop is CASSSTQGRIYGYTF. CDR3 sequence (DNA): TGTGCCAGCAGTTCCACACAGGGCCGGATCTATGGCTACACCTTC.

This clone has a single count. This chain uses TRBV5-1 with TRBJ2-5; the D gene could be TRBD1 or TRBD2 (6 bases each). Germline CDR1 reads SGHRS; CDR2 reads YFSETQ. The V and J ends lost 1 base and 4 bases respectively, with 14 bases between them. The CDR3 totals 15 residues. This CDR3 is CASSLPQGGGETQYF. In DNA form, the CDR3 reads TGCGCCAGCAGCTTGCCACAGGGAGGTGGAGAGACCCAGTACTTC.

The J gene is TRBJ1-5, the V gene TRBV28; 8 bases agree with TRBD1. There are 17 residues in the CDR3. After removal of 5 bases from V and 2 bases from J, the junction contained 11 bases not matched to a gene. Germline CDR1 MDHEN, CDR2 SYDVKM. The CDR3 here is CASSGRGLTNRNQPQHF. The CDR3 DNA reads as TGTGCCAGCAGTGGCAGGGGGCTGACGAACCGCAATCAGCCCCAGCATTTT.

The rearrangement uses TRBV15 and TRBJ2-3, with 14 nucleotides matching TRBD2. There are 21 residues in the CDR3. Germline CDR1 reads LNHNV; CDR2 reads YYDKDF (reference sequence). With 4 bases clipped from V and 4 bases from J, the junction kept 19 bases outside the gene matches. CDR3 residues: CATSKPRTSGRPAWFPDTQYF. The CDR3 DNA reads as TGTGCCACCAGCAAACCACGGACTAGCGGGAGGCCCGCCTGGTTTCCAGATACGCAGTATTTT.

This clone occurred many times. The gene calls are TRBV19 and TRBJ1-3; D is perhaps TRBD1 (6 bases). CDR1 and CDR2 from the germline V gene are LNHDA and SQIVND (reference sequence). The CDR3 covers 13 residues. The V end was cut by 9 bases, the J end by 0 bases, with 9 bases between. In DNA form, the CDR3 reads TGTGCCAGCCAGGGGTCCTCTGGAAACACCATATATTTT. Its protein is CASQGSSGNTIYF.

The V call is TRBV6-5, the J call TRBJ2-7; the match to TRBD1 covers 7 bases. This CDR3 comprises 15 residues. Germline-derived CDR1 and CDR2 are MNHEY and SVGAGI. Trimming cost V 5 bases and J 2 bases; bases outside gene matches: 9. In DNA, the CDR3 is TGTGCCAGCAGTCGTACCGGGACAGAGACCTACGAGCAGTACTTC. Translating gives CASSRTGTETYEQYF.

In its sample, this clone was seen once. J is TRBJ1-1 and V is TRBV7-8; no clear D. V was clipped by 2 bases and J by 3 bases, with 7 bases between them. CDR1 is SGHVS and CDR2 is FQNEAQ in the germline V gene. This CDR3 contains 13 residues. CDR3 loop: CASSLSPDTEAFF. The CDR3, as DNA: TGTGCCAGCAGCTTATCCCCCGACACTGAAGCTTTCTTT. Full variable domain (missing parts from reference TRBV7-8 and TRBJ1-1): GAGVSQSPRYKVAKRGQDVALRCDPISGHVSLFWYQQALGQGPEFLTYFQNEAQLDKSGLPSDRFFAERPEGSVSTLKIQRTQQEDSAVYLCASSLSPDTEAFFGQGTRLTVV.

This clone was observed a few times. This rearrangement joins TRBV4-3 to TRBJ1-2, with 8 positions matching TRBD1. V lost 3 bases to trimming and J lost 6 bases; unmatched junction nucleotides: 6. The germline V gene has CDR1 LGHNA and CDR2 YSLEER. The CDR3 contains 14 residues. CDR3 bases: TGCGCCAGCAGCCATGGCGGACAGGGACATGGCTACACCTTC. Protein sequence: CASSHGGQGHGYTF.

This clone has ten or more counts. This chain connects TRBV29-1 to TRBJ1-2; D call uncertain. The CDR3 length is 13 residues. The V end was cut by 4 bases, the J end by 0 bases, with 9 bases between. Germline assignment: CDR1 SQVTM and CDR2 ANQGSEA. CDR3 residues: CSVVAGTNYGYTF. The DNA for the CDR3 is TGCAGCGTTGTGGCAGGAACTAACTATGGCTACACCTTC. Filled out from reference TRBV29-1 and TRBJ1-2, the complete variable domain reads SAVISQKPSRDICQRGTSLTIQCQVDSQVTMMFWYRQQPGQSLTLIATANQGSEATYESGFVIDKFPISRPNLTFSTLTVSNMSPEDSSIYLCSVVAGTNYGYTFGSGTRLTVV.

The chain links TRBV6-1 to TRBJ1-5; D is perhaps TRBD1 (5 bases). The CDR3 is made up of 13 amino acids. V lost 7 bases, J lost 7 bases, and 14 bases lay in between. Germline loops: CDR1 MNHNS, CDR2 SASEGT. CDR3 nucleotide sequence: TGTGCCAGCAAATGGGGGGTCGGGCAGCCCCAGCATTTT. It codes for CASKWGVGQPQHF.

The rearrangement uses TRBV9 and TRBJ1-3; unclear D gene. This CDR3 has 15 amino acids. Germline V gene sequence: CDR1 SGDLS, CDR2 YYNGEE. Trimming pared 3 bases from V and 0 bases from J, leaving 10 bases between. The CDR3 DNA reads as TGTGCCAGCAGCGCCGACATGTTCTCTGGAAACACCATATATTTT. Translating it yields CASSADMFSGNTIYF.

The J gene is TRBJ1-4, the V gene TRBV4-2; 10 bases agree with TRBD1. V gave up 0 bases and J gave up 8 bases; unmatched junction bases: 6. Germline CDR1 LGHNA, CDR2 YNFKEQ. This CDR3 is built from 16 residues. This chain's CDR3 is CASSQDRGTGDEKLFF. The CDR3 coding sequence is TGTGCCAGCAGCCAAGATCGGGGGACAGGGGACGAAAAACTGTTTTTT.

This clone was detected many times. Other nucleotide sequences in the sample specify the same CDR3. CDR3 sequence reads: CASSAGTGGNVGEKLFF. The CDR3 DNA reads as TGTGCCAGCAGCGCCGGGACAGGGGGTAACGTCGGAGAAAAACTGTTTTTT. The rearrangement uses TRBV9 and TRBJ1-4; 11 bases are shared with TRBD1. The V segment lost 3 bases and the J segment 8 bases; nucleotides outside the gene matches: 12. Germline V gene data show CDR1 as SGDLS and CDR2 as YYNGEE. The CDR3 is 17 residues long.

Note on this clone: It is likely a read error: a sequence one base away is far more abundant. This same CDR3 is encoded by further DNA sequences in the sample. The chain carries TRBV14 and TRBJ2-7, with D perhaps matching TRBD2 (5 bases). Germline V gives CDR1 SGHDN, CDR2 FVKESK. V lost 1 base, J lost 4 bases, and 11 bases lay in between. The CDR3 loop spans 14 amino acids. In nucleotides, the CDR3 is TGTGCCAGCAGCCAAGGCGGACTGTTTTACGAGCAGTACTTC. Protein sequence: CASSQGGLFYEQYF.

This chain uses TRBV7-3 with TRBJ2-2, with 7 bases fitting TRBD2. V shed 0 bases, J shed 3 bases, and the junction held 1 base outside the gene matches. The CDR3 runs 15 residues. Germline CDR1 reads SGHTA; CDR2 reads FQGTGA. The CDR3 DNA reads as TGTGCCAGCAGCTTAACAGCGGGATACACCGGGGAGCTGTTTTTT. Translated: CASSLTAGYTGELFF.

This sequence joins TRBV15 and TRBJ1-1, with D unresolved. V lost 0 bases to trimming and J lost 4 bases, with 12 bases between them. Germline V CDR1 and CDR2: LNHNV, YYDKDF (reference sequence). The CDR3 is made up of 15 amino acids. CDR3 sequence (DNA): TGTGCCACCAGCAGAGACGTCGGTGGCGGCACTGAAGCTTTCTTT. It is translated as CATSRDVGGGTEAFF.

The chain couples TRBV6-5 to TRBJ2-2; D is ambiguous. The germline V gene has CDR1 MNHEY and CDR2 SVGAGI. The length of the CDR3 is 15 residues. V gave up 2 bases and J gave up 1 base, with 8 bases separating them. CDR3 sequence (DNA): TGTGCCAGCAGTTACAGTTCCGGGAACACCGGGGAGCTGTTTTTT. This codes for CASSYSSGNTGELFF.

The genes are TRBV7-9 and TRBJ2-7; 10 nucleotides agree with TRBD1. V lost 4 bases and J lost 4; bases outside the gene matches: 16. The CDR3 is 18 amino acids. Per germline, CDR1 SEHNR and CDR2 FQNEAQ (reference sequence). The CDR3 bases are TGTGCCAGCAGCTATCCGACGGGACAGGGGCCCCCAAATTACGAGCAGTACTTC. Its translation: CASSYPTGQGPPNYEQYF.

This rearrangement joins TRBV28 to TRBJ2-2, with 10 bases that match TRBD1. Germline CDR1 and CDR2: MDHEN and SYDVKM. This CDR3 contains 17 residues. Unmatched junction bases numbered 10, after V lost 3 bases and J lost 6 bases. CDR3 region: CASSFWVGGQGPGELFF. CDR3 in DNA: TGTGCCAGCAGTTTTTGGGTTGGGGGACAGGGGCCCGGGGAGCTGTTTTTT.

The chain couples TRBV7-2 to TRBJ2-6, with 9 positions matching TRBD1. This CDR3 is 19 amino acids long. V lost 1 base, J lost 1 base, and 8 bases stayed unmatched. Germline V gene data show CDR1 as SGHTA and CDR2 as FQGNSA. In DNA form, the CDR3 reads TGTGCCAGCAGCTTAGTTGCCGGGACAGGGAGGTCTGGGGCCAACGTCCTGACTTTC. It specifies CASSLVAGTGRSGANVLTF. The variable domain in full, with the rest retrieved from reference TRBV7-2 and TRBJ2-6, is GAGVSQSPSNKVTEKGKDVELRCDPISGHTALYWYRQSLGQGLEFLIYFQGNSAPDKSGLPSDRFSAERTGGSVSTLTIQRTQQEDSAVYLCASSLVAGTGRSGANVLTFGAGSRLTVL.

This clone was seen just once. CDR3 protein: CASSQQYSDTQYF. CDR3 nucleotide sequence: TGCGCCAGCAGCCAGCAGTACTCAGATACGCAGTATTTT. The chain combines TRBV4-1 with TRBJ2-3; D is ambiguous. The length of the CDR3 is 13 residues. V was shortened by 3 bases and J by 4 bases, with 8 bases between the two germline ends. CDR1 is MGHRA and CDR2 is YSYEKL in the germline V gene.

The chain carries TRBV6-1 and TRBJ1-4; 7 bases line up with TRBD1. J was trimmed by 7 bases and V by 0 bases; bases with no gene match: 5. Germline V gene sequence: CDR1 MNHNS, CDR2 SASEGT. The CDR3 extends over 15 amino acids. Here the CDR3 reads CASSEAGGGVEKLFF. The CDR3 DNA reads TGTGCCAGCAGTGAAGCGGGAGGGGGCGTTGAAAAACTGTTTTTT.

CDR3 sequence (DNA): TGTGCCAGCAGCTTAGAACCACTGGCGCAGGGGACATGTTACTTC. Its protein is CASSLEPLAQGTCYF. V usage is TRBV11-2 and J usage is TRBJ2-5; TRBD1 is a possible D gene (6 bases). Trimming stripped 0 bases from V and 14 bases from J, with 22 bases between. Germline CDR1 SGHAT, CDR2 FQNNGV. CDR3 length: 15 residues.

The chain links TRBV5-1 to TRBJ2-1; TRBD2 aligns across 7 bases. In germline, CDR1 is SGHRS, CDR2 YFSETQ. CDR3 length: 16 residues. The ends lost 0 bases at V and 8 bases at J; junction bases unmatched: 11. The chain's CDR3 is CASSLVLAGAGYEQFF. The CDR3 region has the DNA TGCGCCAGCAGCTTGGTACTCGCGGGAGCTGGGTATGAGCAGTTCTTC.

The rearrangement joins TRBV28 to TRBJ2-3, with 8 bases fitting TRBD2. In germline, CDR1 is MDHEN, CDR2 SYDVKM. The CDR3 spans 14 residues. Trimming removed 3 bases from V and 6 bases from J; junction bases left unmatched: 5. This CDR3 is CASSFSGAPDTQYF. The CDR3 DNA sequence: TGTGCCAGCAGTTTTAGCGGGGCCCCGGATACGCAGTATTTT.

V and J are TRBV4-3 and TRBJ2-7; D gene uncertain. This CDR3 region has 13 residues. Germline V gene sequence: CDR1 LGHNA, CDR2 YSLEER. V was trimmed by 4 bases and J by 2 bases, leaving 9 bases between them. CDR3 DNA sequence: TGCGCCAGCAGCCCCCGACATCCCTACGAGCAGTACTTC. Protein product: CASSPRHPYEQYF.

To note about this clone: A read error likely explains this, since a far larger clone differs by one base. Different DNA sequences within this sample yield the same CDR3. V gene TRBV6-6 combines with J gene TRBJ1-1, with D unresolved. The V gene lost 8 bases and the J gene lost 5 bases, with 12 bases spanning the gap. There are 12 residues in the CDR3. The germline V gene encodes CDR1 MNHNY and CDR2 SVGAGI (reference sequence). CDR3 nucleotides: TGTGCCAGCCTTCTCGGAGTAACTGAAGCTTTCTTT. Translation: CASLLGVTEAFF.

CDR3 coding DNA: TGTGCCAGCAGCTTAGCGGGAGGGCCTTACGAGCAGTACTTC. Amino acids: CASSLAGGPYEQYF. This sequence joins TRBV11-1 and TRBJ2-7, with 7 bases that match TRBD2. Germline values: CDR1 SGHAT, CDR2 FQDESV (reference sequence). The V gene end was trimmed by 0 bases and the J gene end by 4 bases; junction bases not matched to a gene: 3. CDR3 size: 14 residues.

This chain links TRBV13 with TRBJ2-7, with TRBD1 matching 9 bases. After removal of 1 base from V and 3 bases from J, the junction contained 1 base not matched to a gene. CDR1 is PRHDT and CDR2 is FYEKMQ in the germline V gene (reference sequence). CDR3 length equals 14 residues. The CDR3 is CASSLVGQGYEQYF. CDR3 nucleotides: TGTGCCAGCAGCTTAGTGGGACAGGGCTACGAGCAGTACTTC. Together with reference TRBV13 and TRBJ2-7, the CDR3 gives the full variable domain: AAGVIQSPRHLIKEKRETATLKCYPIPRHDTVYWYQQGPGQDPQFLISFYEKMQSDKGSIPDRFSAQQFSDYHSELNMSSLELGDSALYFCASSLVGQGYEQYFGPGTRLTVT.

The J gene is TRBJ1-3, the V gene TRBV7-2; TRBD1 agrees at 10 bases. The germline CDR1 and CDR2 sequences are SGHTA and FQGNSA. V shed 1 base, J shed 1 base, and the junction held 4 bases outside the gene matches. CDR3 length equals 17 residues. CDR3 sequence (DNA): TGTGCCAGCAGCTTAGGGACAGGGGGAGGATCTGGAAACACCATATATTTT. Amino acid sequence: CASSLGTGGGSGNTIYF.